The source of this T cell receptor (beta chain) is a study of blood T cell repertoires in COVID-19. Whole-study context: COVID-19 samples collected from the United States, Italy and Spain covered acute and convalescent phases. In each case, the material was cDNA or gDNA derived from T cells, B-cell-depleted T cells, or PBMCs.

Contact with a PCR-confirmed or clinician-diagnosed COVID-19 case occurred within 2 weeks of entry. Original processing notes: Estimation of nucleated cell counts was performed using reference gene primer amplification. The protocol was immunoSEQ multiplex PCR, while the TCRdb copy is restricted to in-frame clones and leaves out a portion. That table furnishes V, J and clone size, whereas the DNA furnished D and trimming. This sample has roughly 430,000 clones; 70% to 90% occur once, and the top ten carry 1.4%. The CDR3 loop spans 13 amino acids. V was pared by 6 bases and J by 1 base, with 7 bases between.

The clonotype comes from a woman younger than 35 who had been exposed to COVID-19. V and J are TRBV12-3 or TRBV12-4 and TRBJ2-4; tentatively, D is TRBD2 (6 bases). Sequenced sample: PBMCs or T cells enriched from blood (not recorded which). The CDR3 nucleotides read TGTGCCAGCAGCCGGGGGGCCAAAAACATTCAGTACTTC. This gives the protein CASSRGAKNIQYF.